The present TCR beta chain was sequenced within a study of blood T cell repertoires in COVID-19. Repertoires were generated with immunoSEQ multiplex PCR, while TCRdb's copy carries only in-frame clones and drops some. This table holds approximately 230,000 clones, nearly 90% found once. V shed 8 bases and J 4 bases; nucleotides not matched to a gene: 13. This CDR3 region has 18 residues. The germline V gene has CDR1 SNHLY and CDR2 FYNNEI. V is TRBV2 and J is TRBJ2-6; the match to TRBD2 covers 11 bases. Sequencing input: peripheral blood. This clonotype was sampled from a man younger than 30 with active or convalescent COVID-19. The CDR3 reads CASQQTSGVPRGANVLTF. The CDR3 DNA follows: TGTGCCAGCCAACAGACTAGCGGGGTGCCCCGCGGGGCCAACGTCCTGACTTTC.